This record looks at one T cell receptor beta chain sequence and its context. The germline V gene has CDR1 SGHTA and CDR2 FQGNSA. Trimming cost V 1 base and J 5 bases, with 12 bases left between them. This CDR3 contains 14 residues. Original processing notes: Nucleated cell counts were estimated from reference gene primer amplification. The data were produced by immunoSEQ multiplex PCR, yet TCRdb's version contains in-frame clones alone and is incomplete. From that table come the V and J calls and clone size; the DNA was used to work out D and trimming. The sample records about 380,000 clones, more than 75% being singletons. This entry is derived from a study of blood T cell repertoires in COVID-19. Across the whole study: From the United States, Italy and Spain came samples of acute and convalescent COVID-19. T cells, B-cell-depleted T cells, or PBMCs provided the cDNA or gDNA that served as material.

What the recovered Cohort 3 donors had was two negative PCRs, clearance, or symptom resolution. V is TRBV7-2 and J is TRBJ2-7; D is perhaps TRBD1 (6 bases). The source material was PBMCs or T cells enriched from blood (not recorded which). The receptor was isolated from a woman aged 18 to 35 who had recovered from COVID-19. This CDR3 reads CASSLGTGFHEQYF. The CDR3 DNA reads TGTGCCAGCAGCTTAGGAACAGGGTTCCACGAGCAGTACTTC.